A single sample is the source of the 28 T cell receptor beta chains below, sequenced in a study of blood T cell repertoires in COVID-19. The repertoire was sequenced with immunoSEQ multiplex PCR; TCRdb's copy has only in-frame clones and lacks some. The data show 200,000 to 250,000 clones, around 84% seen once. Specimen: peripheral blood. These receptors were taken from a woman aged 80 or over with active or convalescent COVID-19.

This chain connects TRBV7-9 to TRBJ1-6; D unclear. V was trimmed by 5 bases and J by 10 bases, leaving 12 bases between them. The V gene's germline CDR1 is SEHNR and CDR2 FQNEAQ (reference sequence). CDR3 length equals 13 residues. The CDR3 protein is CASSLASRSPLHF. CDR3 sequence (DNA): TGTGCCAGCAGCCTGGCTTCTAGATCACCCCTCCACTTT.

This clone was seen only a few times. This sequence joins TRBV24-1 and TRBJ2-7; the match to TRBD1 covers 9 bases. The CDR3 runs 15 residues. After removal of 5 bases from V and 2 bases from J, the junction contained 6 bases not matched to a gene. Germline V lookup: CDR1 KGHDR, CDR2 SFDVKD. This chain's CDR3 is CATSGGTGHTYEQYF. Here the CDR3 DNA reads TGTGCCACCAGTGGGGGGACAGGGCATACCTACGAGCAGTACTTC.

This chain links TRBV19 with TRBJ1-2; 9 bases line up with TRBD1. V lost 4 bases and J lost 2; bases outside the gene matches: 5. The CDR3 extends over 15 amino acids. Per germline, CDR1 LNHDA and CDR2 SQIVND (reference sequence). The CDR3 loop reads CASSTGTGHNYGYTF. The CDR3 DNA reads as TGTGCCAGTAGTACGGGGACAGGGCACAACTATGGCTACACCTTC.

Comments on this clone: Its ends do not fully match the called genes, so a read error is possible. The chain combines TRBV15 with TRBJ2-1; TRBD2 agrees at 13 bases. The CDR3 runs to 13 residues. Per germline, CDR1 LNHNV and CDR2 YYDKDF (reference sequence). The CDR3 DNA is TGTGCCACCAGCAGGGACACTAGCGGGAGGGCCATCTTC. This gives the protein CATSRDTSGRAIF.

The V call is TRBV7-2, the J call TRBJ1-3, with TRBD1 matching 8 bases. CDR3 length: 16 amino acids. The germline CDR1 and CDR2 sequences are SGHTA and FQGNSA. J was trimmed by 2 bases and V by 3 bases; bases with no gene match: 6. The CDR3: CASSLYGQGTGNTIYF. In nucleotides, the CDR3 is TGTGCCAGCAGCTTGTACGGACAGGGTACTGGAAACACCATATATTTT.

V is TRBV6-1 and J is TRBJ2-3; 12 nucleotides line up with TRBD2. This CDR3 spans 16 amino acids. V was pared by 4 bases and J by 4 bases, with 6 bases of the junction left unmatched. CDR1 is MNHNS and CDR2 is SASEGT in the germline V gene. As DNA, the CDR3 is TGTGCCAGCAGTGGTCAGACTAGCGGGGGTCCAGATACGCAGTATTTT. Its protein is CASSGQTSGGPDTQYF.

V is TRBV6-2 or TRBV6-3 and J is TRBJ2-4; the match to TRBD1 covers 7 bases. V shed 0 bases and J 7 bases; nucleotides not matched to a gene: 9. Per the germline V gene, CDR1 is MNHEY and CDR2 is SVGEGT. This CDR3 spans 16 amino acids. CDR3 amino acids: CASSYSPTGSTNIQYF. DNA of the CDR3: TGTGCCAGCAGTTACTCCCCGACAGGGAGTACGAACATTCAGTACTTC.

The rearrangement uses TRBV7-9 and TRBJ2-5, with D possibly being TRBD1 (6 bases). The CDR3 is 14 residues long. Per germline, CDR1 SEHNR and CDR2 FQNEAQ (reference sequence). With 3 bases removed from V and 1 base from J, the gap between germline ends came to 9 bases. CDR3 sequence (DNA): TGTGCCAGCAGCTTGGCAGGGGTCCAAGAGACCCAGTACTTC. Translation: CASSLAGVQETQYF.

This rearrangement joins TRBV5-1 to TRBJ2-7; the match to TRBD2 covers 11 bases. Looked up from germline, CDR1 is SGHRS and CDR2 is YFSETQ. V gave up 4 bases and J gave up 7 bases; unmatched junction bases: 7. The CDR3 runs to 14 residues. CDR3 DNA sequence: TGCGCCAGCAGCCCTGGGACTAGCGGAGAGGAGCAGTACTTC. This translates into CASSPGTSGEEQYF.

The chain carries TRBV23-1 and TRBJ2-5, with a possible D match to TRBD2 (6 bases). TRBV23-1 is flagged as an ORF with uncertain function. CDR3 length equals 13 residues. V lost 8 bases and J 5 bases, leaving 15 bases between the germline ends. The CDR3 DNA is TGCGCCAGCCTAATATCCGGAGGGGAGACCCAGTACTTC. It yields the protein CASLISGGETQYF.

This chain joins TRBV11-1 and TRBJ2-1; D possibly corresponds to TRBD2 (7 bases). Germline CDR1 is SGHAT and CDR2 is FQDESV (reference sequence). Trimming took off 5 bases at V and 2 bases at J, with 13 bases between the two ends. The CDR3 runs 15 residues. In nucleotides, the CDR3 is TGTGCCAGCAGCCCCCGGGGGGCCCCCTACAATGAGCAGTTCTTC. This translates into CASSPRGAPYNEQFF.

This clone was recorded only once. The chain employs TRBV11-2 and TRBJ2-1, with TRBD2 matching over 7 bases. Germline CDR1 reads SGHAT; CDR2 reads FQNNGV. CDR3 length equals 17 residues. Trimming cost V 4 bases and J 5 bases; bases outside gene matches: 14. CDR3 amino acids: CASSSLIGGGPNNEQFF. The CDR3 nucleotides are TGTGCCAGCAGCTCCTTAATTGGGGGAGGGCCTAACAATGAGCAGTTCTTC.

This chain uses TRBV5-4 with TRBJ2-3; D may be TRBD1 (6 bases). From germline, CDR1 is SGHNT and CDR2 YYREEE (reference sequence). Trimming left V 4 bases short and J 0 bases short, with 12 bases between. CDR3 size: 15 residues. The CDR3 reads CASSQTGTSTDTQYF. CDR3 nucleotides: TGTGCCAGCAGCCAGACAGGCACTAGCACAGATACGCAGTATTTT.

The rearrangement joins TRBV15 to TRBJ2-7, with a possible D match to TRBD1 (5 bases). Trimming removed 0 bases from V and 3 bases from J, with 12 bases in between. The CDR3 extends over 15 amino acids. Germline assignment: CDR1 LNHNV and CDR2 YYDKDF (reference sequence). The CDR3 region is CATSRDRAGHYEQYF. The CDR3, as DNA: TGTGCCACCAGCAGAGATCGGGCAGGGCACTACGAGCAGTACTTC.

V and J are TRBV12-3 or TRBV12-4 and TRBJ2-7; D unclear. The CDR3 spans 13 residues. V was trimmed by 7 bases and J by 2 bases, leaving 12 bases between them. CDR3 protein: CASTPRPAYEQYF. As DNA, the CDR3 is TGTGCCAGCACCCCCCGTCCCGCCTACGAGCAGTACTTC.

The chain couples TRBV4-1 to TRBJ2-7, with 11 bases matching TRBD2. V shed 5 bases and J 0 bases; nucleotides not matched to a gene: 6. The CDR3 runs 16 residues. The germline V gene encodes CDR1 MGHRA and CDR2 YSYEKL. The CDR3 loop is CASSSIAGGNSYEQYF. DNA for the CDR3: TGCGCCAGCAGCTCGATAGCGGGAGGGAACTCCTACGAGCAGTACTTC.

The J gene is TRBJ1-1, the V gene TRBV30; D possibly corresponds to TRBD1 (5 bases). Trimming stripped 4 bases from V and 1 base from J, with 16 bases between. CDR3 length equals 15 residues. CDR1 GTSNPN and CDR2 SVGIG come from the germline V gene (reference sequence). The CDR3 region has the DNA TGTGCCTGGACCCCGCCGAGGAGGGGGAACACTGAAGCTTTCTTT. Residues: CAWTPPRRGNTEAFF.

This clone was seen a few times. The chain is built from TRBV6-2 or TRBV6-3 and TRBJ1-2; D might be TRBD1 (5 bases). V was pared by 2 bases and J by 6 bases, with 13 bases between. Germline V gives CDR1 MNHEY, CDR2 SVGEGT. There are 14 residues in the CDR3. Here the CDR3 reads CASSYKGMVDGYTF. The CDR3 DNA is TGTGCCAGCAGTTACAAGGGGATGGTTGATGGCTACACCTTC.

This sequence joins TRBV9 and TRBJ2-3; TRBD2 agrees at 7 bases. V lost 3 bases to trimming and J lost 2 bases; unmatched junction nucleotides: 6. The CDR3 length is 15 residues. From germline, CDR1 is SGDLS and CDR2 YYNGEE. This chain's CDR3 is CASSDPGTITDTQYF. CDR3 DNA sequence: TGTGCCAGCAGCGACCCCGGGACTATCACAGATACGCAGTATTTT.

The V gene is TRBV5-4, the J gene TRBJ2-3; 10 nucleotides match TRBD2. Germline V gene lookup returns CDR1 SGHNT and CDR2 YYREEE (reference sequence). The CDR3 covers 14 residues. V shed 2 bases and J 3 bases; nucleotides not matched to a gene: 0. In nucleotides, the CDR3 is TGTGCCAGCAGCTTAGCGGGAGGGACAGATACGCAGTATTTT. Residues: CASSLAGGTDTQYF.

This clone has a single count. The J gene is TRBJ2-4, the V gene TRBV3-1 (or the pseudogene TRBV3-2); D uncertain. CDR3 length: 14 amino acids. From germline, CDR1 is LGHDT and CDR2 YNNKEL (reference sequence). V was cut by 0 bases and J by 4 bases, with 7 bases left in between. CDR3 DNA: TGTGCCAGCAGCCAAGACCTTCAGAAAAACATTCAGTACTTC. Amino acid sequence: CASSQDLQKNIQYF.

The chain joins TRBV29-1 to TRBJ2-1; 8 bases are a match to TRBD1. With V trimmed by 3 bases and J by 3 bases, 7 bases remained unmatched. The CDR3 is 15 amino acids. CDR1 is SQVTM, CDR2 ANQGSEA, per germline. Here the CDR3 DNA reads TGCAGCGTTGATTTTGTAACAGGGGGCTACAATGAGCAGTTCTTC. Its protein is CSVDFVTGGYNEQFF.

The chain joins TRBV5-1 to TRBJ2-1; 10 bases map to TRBD2. CDR3 length: 16 amino acids. In germline, CDR1 is SGHRS, CDR2 YFSETQ. Unmatched junction bases numbered 8, after V lost 4 bases and J lost 4 bases. The CDR3 here is CASSPYVAGGYNEQFF. CDR3 sequence (DNA): TGCGCCAGCAGCCCTTACGTAGCGGGGGGATACAATGAGCAGTTCTTC. Filled out from reference TRBV5-1 and TRBJ2-1, the complete variable domain reads KAGVTQTPRYLIKTRGQQVTLSCSPISGHRSVSWYQQTPGQGLQFLFEYFSETQRNKGNFPGRFSGRQFSNSRSEMNVSTLELGDSALYLCASSPYVAGGYNEQFFGPGTRLTVL.

V is TRBV7-9 and J is TRBJ1-2; no clear D gene. The germline gives CDR1 SEHNR, CDR2 FQNEAQ (reference sequence). Trimming took off 4 bases at V and 2 bases at J, with 2 bases between the two ends. There are 11 residues in the CDR3. The CDR3 coding sequence is TGTGCCAGCAGCTCGAACTATGGCTACACCTTC. This translates into CASSSNYGYTF.

The V and J genes are TRBV5-1 and TRBJ1-1; D call uncertain. V was shortened by 3 bases and J by 0 bases, with 6 bases between the two germline ends. Looked up from germline, CDR1 is SGHRS and CDR2 is YFSETQ. The CDR3 runs 13 residues. The CDR3 spells CASSSGLNTEAFF. In DNA form, the CDR3 reads TGCGCCAGCAGCTCGGGTCTGAACACTGAAGCTTTCTTT.

The chain uses TRBV18 and TRBJ1-2, with D possibly TRBD1 on 5 matching bases. Trimming took 3 bases from V and 7 from J, leaving 12 bases between them. The CDR3 totals 13 residues. Germline CDR1 and CDR2: KGHSH and LQKENI. The DNA of the CDR3 is TGTGCCAGCTCACCTGGGGGGACTTTTGGCTACACCTTC. Encoded protein: CASSPGGTFGYTF.

A few counts support this clone. The genes are TRBV4-2 and TRBJ2-7, with a weak D call TRBD2 (6 bases). V shed 1 base and J shed 3 bases, with 13 bases lying between them. Germline CDR1 and CDR2: LGHNA and YNFKEQ. The CDR3 spans 15 residues. The DNA of the CDR3 is TGTGCCAGCAGCCAAGGCGCGGCGGGGAACTACGAGCAGTACTTC. Translating gives CASSQGAAGNYEQYF.

V usage is TRBV7-2 and J usage is TRBJ2-7; 8 bases align to TRBD1. The CDR3 length is 16 residues. J was trimmed by 1 base and V by 2 bases; bases with no gene match: 7. Germline lookup yields CDR1 SGHTA and CDR2 FQGNSA. Here the CDR3 DNA reads TGTGCCAGCAGCTTATTAGGCGGGACAGGATCCTACGAGCAGTACTTC. It yields the protein CASSLLGGTGSYEQYF.